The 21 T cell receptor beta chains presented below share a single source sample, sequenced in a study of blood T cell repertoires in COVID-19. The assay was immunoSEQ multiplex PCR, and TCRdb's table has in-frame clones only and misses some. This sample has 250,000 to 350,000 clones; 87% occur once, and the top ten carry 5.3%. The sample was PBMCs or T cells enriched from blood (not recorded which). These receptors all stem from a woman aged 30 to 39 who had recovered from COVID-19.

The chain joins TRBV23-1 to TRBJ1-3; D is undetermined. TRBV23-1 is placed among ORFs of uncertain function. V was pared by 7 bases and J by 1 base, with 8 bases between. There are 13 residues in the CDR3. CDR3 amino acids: CASIRISGNTIYF. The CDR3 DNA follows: TGCGCCAGCATTCGTATATCTGGAAACACCATATATTTT.

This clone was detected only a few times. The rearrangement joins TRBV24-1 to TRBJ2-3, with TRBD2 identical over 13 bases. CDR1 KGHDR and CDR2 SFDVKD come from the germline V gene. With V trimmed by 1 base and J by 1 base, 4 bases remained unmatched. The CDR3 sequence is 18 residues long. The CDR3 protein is CATSDFGTSGIGTDTQYF. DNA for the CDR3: TGTGCCACCAGTGATTTTGGGACTAGCGGGATTGGCACAGATACGCAGTATTTT.

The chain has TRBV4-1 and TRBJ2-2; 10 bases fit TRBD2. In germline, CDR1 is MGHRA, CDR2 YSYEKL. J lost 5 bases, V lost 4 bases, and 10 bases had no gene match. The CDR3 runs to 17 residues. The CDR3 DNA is TGCGCCAGCAGCCTCGGAGGAGCGGGGGGGTGGACCGGGGAGCTGTTTTTT. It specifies CASSLGGAGGWTGELFF.

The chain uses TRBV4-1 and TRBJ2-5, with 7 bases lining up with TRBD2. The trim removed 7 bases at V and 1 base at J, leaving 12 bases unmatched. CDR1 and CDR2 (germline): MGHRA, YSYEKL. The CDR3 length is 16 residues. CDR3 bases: TGCGCCAGCAACCCCTCCGGAGCGGGAACCCAAGAGACCCAGTACTTC. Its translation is CASNPSGAGTQETQYF.

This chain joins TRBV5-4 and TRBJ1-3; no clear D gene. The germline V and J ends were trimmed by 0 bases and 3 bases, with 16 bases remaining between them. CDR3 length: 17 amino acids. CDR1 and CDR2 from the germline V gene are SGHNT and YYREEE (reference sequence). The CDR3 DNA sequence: TGTGCCAGCAGCTTGGGTAACAGCAACGCTTTTGGAAACACCATATATTTT. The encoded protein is CASSLGNSNAFGNTIYF.

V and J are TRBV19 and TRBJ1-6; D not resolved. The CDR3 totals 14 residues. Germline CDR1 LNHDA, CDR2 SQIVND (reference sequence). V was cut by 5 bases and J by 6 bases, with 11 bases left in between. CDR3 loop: CASSLWALNSPLHF. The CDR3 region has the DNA TGTGCCAGTAGTCTTTGGGCCCTTAATTCACCCCTCCACTTT.

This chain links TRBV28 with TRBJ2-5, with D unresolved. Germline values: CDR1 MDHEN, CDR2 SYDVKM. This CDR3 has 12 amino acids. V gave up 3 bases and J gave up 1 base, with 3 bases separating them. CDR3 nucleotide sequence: TGTGCCAGCAGTTTGCGCCAAGAGACCCAGTACTTC. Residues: CASSLRQETQYF.

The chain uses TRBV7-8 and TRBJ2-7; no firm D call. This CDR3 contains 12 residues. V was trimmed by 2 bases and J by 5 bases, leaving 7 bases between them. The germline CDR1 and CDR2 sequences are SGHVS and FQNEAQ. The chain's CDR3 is CASSLNLDEQYF. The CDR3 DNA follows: TGTGCCAGCAGCTTAAACCTAGACGAGCAGTACTTC.

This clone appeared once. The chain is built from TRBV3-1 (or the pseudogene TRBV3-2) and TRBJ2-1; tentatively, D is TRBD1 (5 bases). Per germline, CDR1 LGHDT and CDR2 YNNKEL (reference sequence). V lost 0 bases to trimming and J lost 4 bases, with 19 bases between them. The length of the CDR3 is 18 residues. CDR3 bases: TGTGCCAGCAGCCAAGAAGGTTGGGGCAGTCCGGCGTACAATGAGCAGTTCTTC. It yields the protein CASSQEGWGSPAYNEQFF.

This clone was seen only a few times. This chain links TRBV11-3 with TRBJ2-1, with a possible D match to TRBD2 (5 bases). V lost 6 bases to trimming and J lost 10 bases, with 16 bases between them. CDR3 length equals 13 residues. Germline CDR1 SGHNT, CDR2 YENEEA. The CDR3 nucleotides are TGTGCCAGCAGTTTGGACGGGGAAGGCGAGCAGTTCTTC. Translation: CASSLDGEGEQFF.

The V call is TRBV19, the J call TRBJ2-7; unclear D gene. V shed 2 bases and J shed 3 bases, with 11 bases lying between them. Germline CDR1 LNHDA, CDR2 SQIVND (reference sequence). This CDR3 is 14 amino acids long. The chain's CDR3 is CASSIMPNSYEQYF. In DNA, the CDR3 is TGTGCCAGTAGTATAATGCCCAACAGCTACGAGCAGTACTTC. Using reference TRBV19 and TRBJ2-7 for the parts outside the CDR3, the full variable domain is DGGITQSPKYLFRKEGQNVTLSCEQNLNHDAMYWYRQDPGQGLRLIYYSQIVNDFQKGDIAEGYSVSREKKESFPLTVTSAQKNPTAFYLCASSIMPNSYEQYFGPGTRLTVT.

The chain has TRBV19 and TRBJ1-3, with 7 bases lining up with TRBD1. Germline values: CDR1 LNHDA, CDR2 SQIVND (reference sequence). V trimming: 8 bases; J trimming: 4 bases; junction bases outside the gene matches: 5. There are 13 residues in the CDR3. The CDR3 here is CASGSTGGNTIYF. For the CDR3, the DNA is TGTGCCAGTGGCTCGACAGGGGGAAACACCATATATTTT.

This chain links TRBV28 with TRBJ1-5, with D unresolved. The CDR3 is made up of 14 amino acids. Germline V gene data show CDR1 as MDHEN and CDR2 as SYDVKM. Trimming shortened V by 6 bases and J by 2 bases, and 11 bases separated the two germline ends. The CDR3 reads CASRSPLGNQPQHF. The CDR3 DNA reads TGTGCCAGCAGGAGTCCCTTGGGCAATCAGCCCCAGCATTTT. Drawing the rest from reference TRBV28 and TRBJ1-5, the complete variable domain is DVKVTQSSRYLVKRTGEKVFLECVQDMDHENMFWYRQDPGLGLRLIYFSYDVKMKEKGDIPEGYSVSREKKERFSLILESASTNQTSMYLCASRSPLGNQPQHFGDGTRLSIL.

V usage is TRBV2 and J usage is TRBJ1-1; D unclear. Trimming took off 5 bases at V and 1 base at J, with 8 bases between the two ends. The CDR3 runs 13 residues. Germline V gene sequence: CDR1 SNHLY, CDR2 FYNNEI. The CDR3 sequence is CASSFTENTEAFF. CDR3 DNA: TGTGCCAGCAGTTTTACAGAGAACACTGAAGCTTTCTTT.

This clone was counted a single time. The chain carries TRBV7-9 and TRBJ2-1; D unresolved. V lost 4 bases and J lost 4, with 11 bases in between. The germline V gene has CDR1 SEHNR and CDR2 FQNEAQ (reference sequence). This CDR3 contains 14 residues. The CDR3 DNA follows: TGTGCCAGCAGCTCCTACGTATCGTACAATGAGCAGTTCTTC. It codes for CASSSYVSYNEQFF. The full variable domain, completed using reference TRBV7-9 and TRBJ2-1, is DTGVSQNPRHKITKRGQNVTFRCDPISEHNRLYWYRQTLGQGPEFLTYFQNEAQLEKSRLLSDRFSAERPKGSFSTLEIQRTEQGDSAMYLCASSSYVSYNEQFFGPGTRLTVL.

The CDR3, as DNA: TGTGCCAGCAGCCACCAAAGCAGGGGGCGTCGCGCAGATACGCAGTATTTT. It translates to CASSHQSRGRRADTQYF. The V gene is TRBV7-2, the J gene TRBJ2-3; 8 bases fit TRBD1. CDR3 length equals 17 residues. Trimming removed 5 bases from V and 4 bases from J; junction bases left unmatched: 14. Germline CDR1 is SGHTA and CDR2 is FQGNSA.

The CDR3 DNA follows: TGTGCCAGTAGTAAACAGGCCTACCAAGAGACCCAGTACTTC. It translates to CASSKQAYQETQYF. V is TRBV19 and J is TRBJ2-5; maybe TRBD1 (5 bases). The CDR3 has 14 amino acids. Germline CDR1 and CDR2: LNHDA and SQIVND (reference sequence). V was shortened by 4 bases and J by 0 bases, with 9 bases between the two germline ends. Supplemented by reference TRBV19 and TRBJ2-5, the full variable domain reads DGGITQSPKYLFRKEGQNVTLSCEQNLNHDAMYWYRQDPGQGLRLIYYSQIVNDFQKGDIAEGYSVSREKKESFPLTVTSAQKNPTAFYLCASSKQAYQETQYFGPGTRLLVL.

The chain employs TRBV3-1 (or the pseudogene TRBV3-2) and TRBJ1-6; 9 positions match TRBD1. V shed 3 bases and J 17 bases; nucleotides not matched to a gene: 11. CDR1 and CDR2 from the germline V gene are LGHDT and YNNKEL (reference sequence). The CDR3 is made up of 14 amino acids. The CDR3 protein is CASSHRTGVRGVHF. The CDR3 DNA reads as TGTGCCAGCAGCCACCGGACAGGGGTGCGCGGAGTCCACTTT.

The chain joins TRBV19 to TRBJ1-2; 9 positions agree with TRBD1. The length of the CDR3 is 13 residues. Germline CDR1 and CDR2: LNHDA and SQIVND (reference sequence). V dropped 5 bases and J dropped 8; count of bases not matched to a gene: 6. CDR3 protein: CASSYGQGKGYTF. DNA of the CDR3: TGTGCCAGTAGTTACGGACAGGGGAAAGGCTACACCTTC.

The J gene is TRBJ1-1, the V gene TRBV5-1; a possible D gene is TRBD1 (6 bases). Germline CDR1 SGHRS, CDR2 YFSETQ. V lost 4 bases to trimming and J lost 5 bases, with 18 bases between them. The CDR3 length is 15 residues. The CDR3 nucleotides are TGCGCCAGCAGCCCTGGACAGACAAGAGGGACTGAAGCTTTCTTT. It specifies CASSPGQTRGTEAFF. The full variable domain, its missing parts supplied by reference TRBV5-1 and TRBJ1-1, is KAGVTQTPRYLIKTRGQQVTLSCSPISGHRSVSWYQQTPGQGLQFLFEYFSETQRNKGNFPGRFSGRQFSNSRSEMNVSTLELGDSALYLCASSPGQTRGTEAFFGQGTRLTVV.

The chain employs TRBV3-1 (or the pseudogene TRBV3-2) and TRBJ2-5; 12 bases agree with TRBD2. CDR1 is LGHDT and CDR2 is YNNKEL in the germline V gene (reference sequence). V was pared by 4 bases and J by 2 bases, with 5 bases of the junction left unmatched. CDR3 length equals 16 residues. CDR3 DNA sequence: TGTGCCAGCAGCCCGGAGACTAGCGGGGGTCAAGAGACCCAGTACTTC. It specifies CASSPETSGGQETQYF.